The 32 T cell receptor beta chains in this list originate from one sample, sequenced in a study of blood T cell repertoires in COVID-19. The data were produced by immunoSEQ multiplex PCR, yet TCRdb's version contains in-frame clones alone and is incomplete. Among over 130,000 clones, 87% were seen once, and the ten largest hold over 3.5%. The material sequenced was peripheral blood. These receptors came from a woman aged 55-69 years with active or convalescent COVID-19.

As DNA, the CDR3 is TGCGCCAGCAGTGAAGGCAGGGGCCCACCCAACTATGGCTACACCTTC. Translating it yields CASSEGRGPPNYGYTF. This chain connects TRBV10-2 to TRBJ1-2, with D possibly being TRBD1 (6 bases). V was trimmed by 3 bases and J by 2 bases, leaving 16 bases between them. Germline V gene data show CDR1 as WSHSY and CDR2 as SAAADI. The CDR3 contains 16 residues.

Notes on this clone: One end of the junction does not line up with germline, which may come from a read error. Other DNA sequences within the sample encode an identical CDR3. The chain links TRBV6-2 or TRBV6-3 to TRBJ2-2, with TRBD1 as a possible D gene (6 bases). Germline V lookup: CDR1 MNHEY, CDR2 SVGEGT. CDR3 length: 16 amino acids. The CDR3 region has the DNA TGTGCTAGCAGTTTTAGGGGGATAGGGAACACCGGGGAGCTGTTTTTT. Amino acid sequence: CASSFRGIGNTGELFF.

V usage is TRBV4-3 and J usage is TRBJ1-2; D not certain. Germline CDR1 LGHNA, CDR2 YSLEER. This CDR3 is built from 14 residues. Trimming took 1 base from V and 3 from J, leaving 9 bases between them. CDR3 residues: CASSQGQSHYGYTF. CDR3 bases: TGCGCCAGCAGCCAAGGCCAGTCCCACTATGGCTACACCTTC.

The chain combines TRBV9 with TRBJ1-3, with 10 positions matching TRBD1. The trim removed 4 bases at V and 4 bases at J, leaving 11 bases unmatched. In germline, CDR1 is SGDLS, CDR2 YYNGEE. The CDR3 spans 17 residues. The DNA of the CDR3 is TGTGCCAGCAGCCCGAGTCCCGGGACAGGGGCAGGAAACACCATATATTTT. It yields the protein CASSPSPGTGAGNTIYF.

The gene calls are TRBV6-1 and TRBJ2-5, with a possible D match to TRBD2 (5 bases). V lost 2 bases and J 2 bases, leaving 18 bases between the germline ends. There are 17 residues in the CDR3. Germline CDR1 and CDR2: MNHNS and SASEGT. The CDR3 sequence: CASSEFARGFVQETQYF. The CDR3 DNA sequence: TGTGCCAGCAGTGAATTTGCTCGAGGGTTCGTGCAAGAGACCCAGTACTTC.

The V call is TRBV5-6, the J call TRBJ1-1, with D tentatively TRBD1 (6 bases). The CDR3 totals 14 residues. Germline CDR1 and CDR2: SGHDT and YYEEEE. Trimming removed 3 bases from V and 0 bases from J, with 9 bases in between. This CDR3 is CASSSDSMNTEAFF. The CDR3 DNA is TGTGCCAGCAGCTCGGACAGCATGAACACTGAAGCTTTCTTT.

V gene TRBV2 combines with J gene TRBJ1-2, with 9 bases that match TRBD1. Trimming at V came to 7 bases and at J to 4 bases, leaving 7 bases not matched to a gene. This CDR3 has 14 residues. The germline V gene encodes CDR1 SNHLY and CDR2 FYNNEI. CDR3: CASTIQGAGYGYTF. CDR3 bases: TGTGCCAGCACTATACAGGGGGCAGGCTATGGCTACACCTTC.

This rearrangement joins TRBV18 to TRBJ2-5; TRBD2 might be the D (5 bases). V lost 6 bases and J 4 bases, leaving 15 bases between the germline ends. CDR3 length: 14 amino acids. Germline-derived CDR1 and CDR2 are KGHSH and LQKENI. The CDR3 protein is CASSPPSEGETQYF. DNA for the CDR3: TGTGCCAGCTCCCCTCCGTCCGAGGGAGAGACCCAGTACTTC.

J is TRBJ2-7 and V is TRBV25-1; TRBD2 agrees at 7 bases. This CDR3 has 14 residues. Germline CDR1 and CDR2: MGHDK and SYGVNS. J gave up 2 bases and V 4 bases, and 5 bases lay outside the gene matches. CDR3 nucleotides: TGTGCCAGCAGTGCCCGGGACTACCCCTACGAGCAGTACTTC. Its translation is CASSARDYPYEQYF.

The chain combines TRBV3-1 (or the pseudogene TRBV3-2) with TRBJ1-4; 8 positions agree with TRBD1. The germline V gene encodes CDR1 LGHDT and CDR2 YNNKEL (reference sequence). V was pared by 6 bases and J by 3 bases, with 3 bases of the junction left unmatched. This CDR3 contains 14 residues. CDR3 nucleotides: TGTGCCAGCAGTCCGGGACAGGCTAATGAAAAACTGTTTTTT. Protein product: CASSPGQANEKLFF.

This chain uses TRBV29-1 with TRBJ1-3, with TRBD1 matching 8 bases. Trimming took 7 bases from V and 4 from J; bases not matched to a gene: 9. Germline values: CDR1 SQVTM, CDR2 ANQGSEA. The CDR3 totals 14 residues. As DNA, the CDR3 is TGCAGCGGTACAGGGGGGCCTTCAGGAAACACCATATATTTT. It encodes CSGTGGPSGNTIYF.

This clone was seen a few times. The V and J genes are TRBV14 and TRBJ1-2; D remains ambiguous. Germline V CDR1 and CDR2: SGHDN, FVKESK. The V end was cut by 1 base, the J end by 5 bases, with 14 bases between. The CDR3 length is 15 residues. The DNA of the CDR3 is TGTGCCAGCAGCCAAGGGAGAGGGCAGATATATGGCTACACCTTC. It specifies CASSQGRGQIYGYTF.

This chain uses TRBV6-5 with TRBJ1-5, with D maybe TRBD1 (6 bases). V was clipped by 7 bases and J by 2 bases, with 12 bases between them. CDR1 MNHEY and CDR2 SVGAGI come from the germline V gene. This CDR3 is built from 14 residues. In DNA, the CDR3 is TGTGCCAGCAATACACAGGGAGGCAATCAGCCCCAGCATTTT. This codes for CASNTQGGNQPQHF.

The rearrangement joins TRBV7-6 to TRBJ2-2, with a tentative D call TRBD2 (7 bases). This CDR3 has 14 amino acids. Deletions cut 1 base from V and 6 bases from J, with 9 bases between. Germline CDR1 SGHVS, CDR2 FNYEAQ. The CDR3 loop reads CASSLEGGAGELFF. CDR3 nucleotide sequence: TGTGCCAGCAGCTTAGAGGGGGGGGCCGGGGAGCTGTTTTTT.

This chain links TRBV19 with TRBJ2-6, with 8 bases identical to TRBD1. This CDR3 contains 16 residues. With V trimmed by 5 bases and J by 4 bases, 7 bases remained unmatched. Germline CDR1 LNHDA, CDR2 SQIVND (reference sequence). CDR3 region: CASSRTGPSGANVLTF. As DNA, the CDR3 is TGTGCCAGTAGTCGGACAGGGCCCTCAGGGGCCAACGTCCTGACTTTC.

The chain combines TRBV19 with TRBJ1-5; a weak D match, TRBD1 (6 bases). Between the trimmed V and J ends, which lost 10 bases and 0 bases, there was a span of 13 bases. Germline values: CDR1 LNHDA, CDR2 SQIVND (reference sequence). The length of the CDR3 is 14 residues. For the CDR3, the DNA is TGTGCCACTCGACCACAGGGTAGCAATCAGCCCCAGCATTTT. Translation gives CATRPQGSNQPQHF.

This clone was seen more than once but under ten times. The J gene is TRBJ1-5, the V gene TRBV19, with 7 nucleotides matching TRBD1. The trim removed 7 bases at V and 2 bases at J, leaving 8 bases unmatched. The CDR3 consists of 15 residues. The germline gives CDR1 LNHDA, CDR2 SQIVND (reference sequence). The CDR3 protein is CASTQGGQGNQPQHF. In DNA form, the CDR3 reads TGTGCCAGTACCCAAGGGGGCCAGGGCAATCAGCCCCAGCATTTT.

This chain uses TRBV6-1 with TRBJ2-3; D is perhaps TRBD1 (5 bases). Trimming stripped 1 base from V and 6 bases from J, with 11 bases between. The V gene's germline CDR1 is MNHNS and CDR2 SASEGT. The CDR3 has 14 residues. This CDR3 reads CASSEGQYPDTQYF. As DNA, the CDR3 is TGTGCCAGCAGTGAAGGACAGTATCCCGATACGCAGTATTTT.

The genes are TRBV20-1 and TRBJ1-1; D is undetermined. Looked up from germline, CDR1 is DFQATT and CDR2 is SNEGSKA (reference sequence). There are 12 residues in the CDR3. Deletions cut 3 bases from V and 1 base from J, with 6 bases between. The CDR3 nucleotides are TGCAGTGCTAGTGCAGGGAACACTGAAGCTTTCTTT. It translates to CSASAGNTEAFF.

This clone was observed once. The CDR3 DNA reads as TGTGCCAGCAGCCCCGACAGGGTCTGTACACTCTCCCCCACAGATACGCAGTATTTT. Translation: CASSPDRVCTLSPTDTQYF. The V gene is TRBV3-1 (or the pseudogene TRBV3-2), the J gene TRBJ2-3, with 7 nucleotides matching TRBD1. The CDR3 runs 19 residues. The V and J ends lost 4 bases and 2 bases, in that order; junction bases with no gene match: 18. In germline, CDR1 is LGHDT, CDR2 YNNKEL (reference sequence).

The V call is TRBV9, the J call TRBJ1-2; TRBD1 is a possible D gene (5 bases). The V end was cut by 0 bases, the J end by 10 bases, with 16 bases between. The CDR3 is 14 amino acids. CDR1 and CDR2 (germline): SGDLS, YYNGEE. CDR3 DNA sequence: TGTGCCAGCAGCGTAGGGCACCCCATAGGGGTCTACACCTTC. It encodes CASSVGHPIGVYTF.

V and J are TRBV6-6 and TRBJ2-3, with D perhaps matching TRBD2 (5 bases). The CDR3 sequence is 15 residues long. Trimming stripped 0 bases from V and 4 bases from J, with 11 bases between. The germline V gene encodes CDR1 MNHNY and CDR2 SVGAGI (reference sequence). CDR3 DNA sequence: TGTGCCAGCAGTTACTCAGGGAATAGCGCAGATACGCAGTATTTT. Protein sequence: CASSYSGNSADTQYF.

The chain uses TRBV5-1 and TRBJ2-3; 7 nucleotides match TRBD1. Trimming at V came to 1 base and at J to 4 bases, leaving 6 bases not matched to a gene. Germline assignment: CDR1 SGHRS and CDR2 YFSETQ. This CDR3 is 15 amino acids long. The CDR3 protein is CASSLSGGSSDTQYF. In DNA, the CDR3 is TGCGCCAGCAGCTTGTCAGGGGGTAGCTCAGATACGCAGTATTTT.

V gene TRBV3-1 (or the pseudogene TRBV3-2) combines with J gene TRBJ1-1, with TRBD1 matching 10 bases. This CDR3 spans 16 amino acids. Germline V CDR1 and CDR2: LGHDT, YNNKEL (reference sequence). V was clipped by 0 bases and J by 5 bases; unmatched bases: 6. CDR3: CASSQETGGAGTEAFF. CDR3 nucleotide sequence: TGTGCCAGCAGCCAAGAGACAGGGGGCGCTGGGACTGAAGCTTTCTTT.

The V gene is TRBV18, the J gene TRBJ2-7; D is possibly TRBD1 (5 bases). This CDR3 has 14 amino acids. Germline V lookup: CDR1 KGHSH, CDR2 LQKENI. V was cut by 0 bases and J by 2 bases, with 8 bases left in between. The CDR3 reads CASSPPDKTYEQYF. In DNA form, the CDR3 reads TGTGCCAGCTCACCACCGGACAAAACCTACGAGCAGTACTTC.

This chain links TRBV29-1 with TRBJ1-2; TRBD1 aligns across 11 bases. The V and J ends lost 4 bases and 7 bases, in that order; junction bases with no gene match: 5. There are 13 residues in the CDR3. Germline V CDR1 and CDR2: SQVTM, ANQGSEA. DNA for the CDR3: TGCAGCGTTGTAAGTGGACAGGGGGCTGGCTACACCTTC. Its protein product is CSVVSGQGAGYTF.

The V gene is TRBV25-1, the J gene TRBJ1-1; 7 bases align to TRBD1. Germline V gene lookup returns CDR1 MGHDK and CDR2 SYGVNS. There are 16 residues in the CDR3. Trimming took 11 bases from V and 3 from J; bases not matched to a gene: 18. CDR3 nucleotides: TGTGCCCCTAACCCGATACAGGGGCGGGTGCACACTGAAGCTTTCTTT. Its translation is CAPNPIQGRVHTEAFF.

The chain uses TRBV9 and TRBJ2-6; D is possibly TRBD2 (5 bases). This CDR3 is built from 15 residues. Germline CDR1 reads SGDLS; CDR2 reads YYNGEE. Trimming cost V 0 bases and J 1 base, with 5 bases left between them. Written as DNA, the CDR3 is TGTGCCAGCAGCGTAGCGGGGTCTGGGGCCAACGTCCTGACTTTC. As protein: CASSVAGSGANVLTF.

The rearrangement joins TRBV3-1 (or the pseudogene TRBV3-2) to TRBJ1-1, with D perhaps matching TRBD1 (6 bases). Germline V gene sequence: CDR1 LGHDT, CDR2 YNNKEL (reference sequence). Trimming took off 5 bases at V and 3 bases at J, with 10 bases between the two ends. The CDR3 contains 13 residues. CDR3 nucleotides: TGTGCCAGCAGCAAAAACAGGGACACTGAAGCTTTCTTT. Protein sequence: CASSKNRDTEAFF.

The chain uses TRBV29-1 and TRBJ1-5, with unresolved D. The germline V and J ends were trimmed by 7 bases and 5 bases, with 15 bases remaining between them. Germline-derived CDR1 and CDR2 are SQVTM and ANQGSEA. This CDR3 contains 13 residues. CDR3 DNA sequence: TGCAGCGCGAGACAAGCTTGGGATCAGCCCCAGCATTTT. This encodes CSARQAWDQPQHF.

The chain joins TRBV18 to TRBJ1-1; TRBD1 aligns across 10 bases. The CDR3 spans 15 residues. The trim removed 5 bases at V and 10 bases at J, leaving 13 bases unmatched. Germline values: CDR1 KGHSH, CDR2 LQKENI. The CDR3 sequence is CASSANPGTGVGAFF. CDR3 sequence (DNA): TGTGCCAGCTCAGCGAACCCCGGGACAGGGGTAGGAGCTTTCTTT. The full variable domain, completed using reference TRBV18 and TRBJ1-1, is NAGVMQNPRHLVRRRGQEARLRCSPMKGHSHVYWYRQLPEEGLKFMVYLQKENIIDESGMPKERFSAEFPKEGPSILRIQQVVRGDSAAYFCASSANPGTGVGAFFGQGTRLTVV.

This chain connects TRBV5-1 to TRBJ1-1; 8 nucleotides match TRBD1. CDR3 length: 14 residues. Germline V gene lookup returns CDR1 SGHRS and CDR2 YFSETQ. Losses at the gene ends were 0 bases for V and 5 bases for J; bases not matched to a gene: 3. This CDR3 is CASSLGTGRTEAFF. In DNA, the CDR3 is TGCGCCAGCAGCTTGGGGACAGGGCGGACTGAAGCTTTCTTT.